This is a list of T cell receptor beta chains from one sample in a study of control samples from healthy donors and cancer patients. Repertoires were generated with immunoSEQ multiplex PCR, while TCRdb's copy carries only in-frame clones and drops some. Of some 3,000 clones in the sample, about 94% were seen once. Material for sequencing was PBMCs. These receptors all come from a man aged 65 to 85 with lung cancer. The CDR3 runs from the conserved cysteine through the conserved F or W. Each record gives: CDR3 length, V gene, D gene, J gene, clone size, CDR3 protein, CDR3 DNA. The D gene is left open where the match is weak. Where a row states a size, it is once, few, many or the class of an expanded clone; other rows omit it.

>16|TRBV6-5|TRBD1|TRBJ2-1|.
CASSSKTGSSYNEQFF
TGTGCCAGCAGTTCAAAGACAGGGAGCTCCTACAATGAGCAGTTCTTC
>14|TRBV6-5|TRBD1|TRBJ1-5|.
CASSPGGQRQPQHF
TGTGCCAGCAGCCCAGGGGGCCAAAGGCAGCCCCAGCATTTT
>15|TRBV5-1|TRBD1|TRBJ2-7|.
CASSLAGQGSYEQYF
TGCGCCAGCAGCTTGGCGGGACAGGGAAGCTACGAGCAGTACTTC
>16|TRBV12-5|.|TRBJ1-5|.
CASGNTQMTGYQPQHF
TGTGCTAGTGGAAACACCCAGATGACAGGTTACCAGCCCCAGCATTTT
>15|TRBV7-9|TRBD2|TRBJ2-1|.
CASSPGTRASNEQFF
TGTGCCAGCAGCCCGGGGACTAGAGCATCCAATGAGCAGTTCTTC
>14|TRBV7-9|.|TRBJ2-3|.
CASSYSVGTDTQYF
TGTGCCAGCAGCTATAGCGTAGGCACAGATACGCAGTATTTT
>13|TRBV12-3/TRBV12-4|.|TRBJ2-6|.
CASSPSGANVLTF
TGTGCCAGCAGTCCAAGTGGGGCCAACGTCCTGACTTTC
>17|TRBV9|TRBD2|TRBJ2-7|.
CASSKQPLTSGAGEQYF
TGTGCCAGCAGCAAACAACCCCTCACTAGCGGGGCGGGCGAGCAGTACTTC
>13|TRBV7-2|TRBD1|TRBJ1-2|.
CASAAGTVYGYTF
TGTGCCAGCGCCGCCGGGACAGTTTATGGCTACACCTTC
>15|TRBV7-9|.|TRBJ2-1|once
CASSFSDSSYNEQFF
TGTGCCAGCAGCTTTTCGGACAGCTCCTACAATGAGCAGTTCTTC
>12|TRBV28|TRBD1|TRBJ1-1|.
CASRGQGTEAFF
TGTGCCAGCAGAGGACAGGGGACTGAAGCTTTCTTT